This T cell receptor beta chain emerged from a study of blood T cell repertoires in COVID-19. On the study more broadly: Samples representing acute and convalescent COVID-19 were sourced from the United States, Italy and Spain. Nucleic acid was either cDNA or gDNA, and it came from T cells, B-cell-depleted T cells, or PBMCs.

Clones were sequenced by immunoSEQ multiplex PCR, and TCRdb holds only the in-frame ones, with some missing. The sample includes roughly 280,000 clones, approximately 89% of them seen just once. Living in 25 or so US areas, the participants were between about 18 and 90 years of age. Among Cohort 3 donors, those recovered had two negative PCRs, clearance, or symptom resolution. The CDR3 contains 14 residues. The V end lost 4 bases, the J end lost 0 bases, and 10 bases lay between the germline ends. CDR1 and CDR2 (germline): SGHRS, YFSETQ. Sample: PBMCs or T cells enriched from blood (not recorded which). The rearrangement joins TRBV5-1 to TRBJ1-2; a possible D gene is TRBD1 (5 bases). The sequence was obtained from a woman aged 60-75 years who had recovered from COVID-19. The CDR3 spells CASSSDRTNYGYTF. CDR3 coding DNA: TGCGCCAGCAGCAGCGACAGAACTAACTATGGCTACACCTTC. Full variable domain (remainder filled in from reference TRBV5-1 and TRBJ1-2): KAGVTQTPRYLIKTRGQQVTLSCSPISGHRSVSWYQQTPGQGLQFLFEYFSETQRNKGNFPGRFSGRQFSNSRSEMNVSTLELGDSALYLCASSSDRTNYGYTFGSGTRLTVV.